This T cell receptor beta chain appears in the sequencing data of a study of blood T cell repertoires in COVID-19. The CDR3 spans 16 residues. Unmatched junction bases numbered 11, after V lost 5 bases and J lost 7 bases. CDR1 is SGHRS, CDR2 YFSETQ, per germline. This table comes from immunoSEQ multiplex PCR, and its TCRdb copy is limited to in-frame clones, with some not included. The table shows some 150,000 clones, with roughly 87% occurring only once. The chain recombines TRBV5-1 with TRBJ2-2; 10 bases align to TRBD2. This sequence was found in a human donor with acute COVID-19. The donor label of this sample is uncertain. Sequenced material: PBMCs or T cells enriched from blood (not recorded which). CDR3 in DNA: TGCGCCAGCAGGGTTACTAGCGGGGAGCTTGGCGGGGAGCTGTTTTTT. Its translation: CASRVTSGELGGELFF.